The clone carrying this TCR beta chain has at least ten counts. Its antigen is unidentified. These data originate in a study of identical twins. TCRdb analysed the 5' RACE reads with MiXCR anew, one entry per CDR3 protein. Altogether about 520,000 distinct CDR3 sequences are present, approximately 22% being singletons, with the ten largest covering around 0.9%. CDR1 and CDR2 from the germline V gene are LGHDT and YNNKEL (reference sequence). The V and J ends lost 1 base and 3 bases respectively, with 12 bases between them. The CDR3 is 16 amino acids. The study's findings and limits: Out-of-frame TCR alpha sharing in monozygotic twins exceeded recombination model predictions.

This sample also appeared in a second study, on T cells expressing NK-cell markers. That work contributes: For several donors, the dominant NKG2C+ clonotypes made up about 1.0-8% of their CD8+ T cells.

Sequenced sample: CD4+ T cells sorted from blood. This chain uses TRBV3-1 with TRBJ2-2; maybe TRBD1 (6 bases). This clonotype was obtained from a woman aged 18-29 years in good health. The CDR3 spells CASSQGHRVDTGELFF. The CDR3 DNA sequence: TGTGCCAGCAGCCAAGGTCACAGGGTTGACACCGGGGAGCTGTTTTTT.